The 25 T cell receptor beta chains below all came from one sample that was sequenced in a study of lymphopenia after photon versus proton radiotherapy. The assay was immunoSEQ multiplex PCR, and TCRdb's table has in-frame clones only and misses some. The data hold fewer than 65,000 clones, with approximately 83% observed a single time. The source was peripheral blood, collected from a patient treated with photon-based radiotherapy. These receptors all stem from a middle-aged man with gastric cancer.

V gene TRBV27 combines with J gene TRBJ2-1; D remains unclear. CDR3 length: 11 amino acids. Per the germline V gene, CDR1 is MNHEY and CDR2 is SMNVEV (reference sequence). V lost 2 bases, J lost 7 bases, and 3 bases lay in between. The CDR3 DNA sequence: TGTGCCAGCAGTTTAAGGAATGAGCAGTTCTTC. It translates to CASSLRNEQFF.

The CDR3 region has the DNA TGTGCCAGCAGCTTGGACAGGGGGAATCGGTTCTTC. Encoded protein: CASSLDRGNRFF. The gene calls are TRBV5-4 and TRBJ2-1; 8 bases are shared with TRBD1. The CDR3 covers 12 residues. J was trimmed by 15 bases and V by 0 bases; bases with no gene match: 5. CDR1 and CDR2 from the germline V gene are SGHNT and YYREEE (reference sequence).

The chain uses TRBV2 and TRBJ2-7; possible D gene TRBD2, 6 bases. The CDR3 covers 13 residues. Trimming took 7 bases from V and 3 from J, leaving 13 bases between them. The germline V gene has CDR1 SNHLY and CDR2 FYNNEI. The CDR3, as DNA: TGTGCCAGCACGCCGGAGGGAGACTACGAGCAGTACTTC. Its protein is CASTPEGDYEQYF.

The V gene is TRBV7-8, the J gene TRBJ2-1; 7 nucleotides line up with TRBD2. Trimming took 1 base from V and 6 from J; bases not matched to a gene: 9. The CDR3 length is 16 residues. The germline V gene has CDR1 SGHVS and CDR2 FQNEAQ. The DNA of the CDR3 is TGTGCCAGCAGCTTAGTGGGTTTGACGGGAGGCAATGAGCAGTTCTTC. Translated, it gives CASSLVGLTGGNEQFF.

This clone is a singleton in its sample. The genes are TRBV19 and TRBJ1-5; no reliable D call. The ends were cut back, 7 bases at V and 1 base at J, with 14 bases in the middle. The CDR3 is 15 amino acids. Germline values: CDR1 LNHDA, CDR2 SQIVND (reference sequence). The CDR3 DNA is TGTGCCAGTACACCCCGGGCGGGAAGCAATCAGCCCCAGCATTTT. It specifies CASTPRAGSNQPQHF.

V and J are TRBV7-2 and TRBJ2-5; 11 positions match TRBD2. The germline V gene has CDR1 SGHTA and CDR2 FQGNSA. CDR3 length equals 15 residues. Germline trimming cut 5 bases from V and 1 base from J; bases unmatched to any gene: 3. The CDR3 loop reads CASSRLAGSQETQYF. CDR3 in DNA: TGTGCCAGCAGCCGACTAGCGGGGAGCCAAGAGACCCAGTACTTC.

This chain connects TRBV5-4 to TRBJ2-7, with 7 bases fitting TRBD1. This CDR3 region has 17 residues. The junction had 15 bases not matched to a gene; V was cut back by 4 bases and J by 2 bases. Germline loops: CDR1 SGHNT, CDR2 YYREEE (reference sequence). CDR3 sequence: CASSQASSGTAAYEQYF. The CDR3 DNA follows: TGTGCCAGCAGCCAAGCCTCTTCCGGGACAGCAGCCTACGAGCAGTACTTC.

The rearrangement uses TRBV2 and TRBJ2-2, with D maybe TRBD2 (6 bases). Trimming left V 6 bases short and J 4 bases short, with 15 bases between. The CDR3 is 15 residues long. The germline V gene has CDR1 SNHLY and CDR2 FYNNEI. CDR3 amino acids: CASRGGRAPTGELFF. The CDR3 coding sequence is TGTGCCAGCAGGGGAGGCAGGGCCCCCACCGGGGAGCTGTTTTTT.

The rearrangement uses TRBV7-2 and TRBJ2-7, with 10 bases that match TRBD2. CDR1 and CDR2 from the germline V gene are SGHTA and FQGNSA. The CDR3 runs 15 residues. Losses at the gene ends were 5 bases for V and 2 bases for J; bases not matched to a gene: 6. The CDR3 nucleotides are TGTGCCAGCAGCCCTTCTAGCGGGGGTCCCTACGAGCAGTACTTC. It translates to CASSPSSGGPYEQYF.

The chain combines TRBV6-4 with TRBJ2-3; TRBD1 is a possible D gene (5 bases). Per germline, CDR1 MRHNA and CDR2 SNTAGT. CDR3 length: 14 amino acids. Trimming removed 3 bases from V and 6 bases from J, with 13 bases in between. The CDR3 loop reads CASSEGEGADTQYF. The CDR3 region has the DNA TGTGCCAGCAGTGAAGGGGAAGGTGCGGATACGCAGTATTTT.

The CDR3 loop is CASSVFHGPYEQYF. As DNA, the CDR3 is TGTGCCAGCAGTGTATTTCACGGACCCTACGAGCAGTACTTC. The chain combines TRBV2 with TRBJ2-7; the D is unclear. The CDR3 covers 14 residues. The germline V gene encodes CDR1 SNHLY and CDR2 FYNNEI. Trimming took off 4 bases at V and 2 bases at J, with 12 bases between the two ends.

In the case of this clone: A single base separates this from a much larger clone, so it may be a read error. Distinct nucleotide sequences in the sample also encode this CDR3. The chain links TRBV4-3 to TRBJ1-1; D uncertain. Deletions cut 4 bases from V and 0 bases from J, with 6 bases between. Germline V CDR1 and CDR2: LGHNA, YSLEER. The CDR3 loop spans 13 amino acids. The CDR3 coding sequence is TGCGCCAGCAGCCGGGATTTGAACACTGAAGCTTTCTTT. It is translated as CASSRDLNTEAFF.

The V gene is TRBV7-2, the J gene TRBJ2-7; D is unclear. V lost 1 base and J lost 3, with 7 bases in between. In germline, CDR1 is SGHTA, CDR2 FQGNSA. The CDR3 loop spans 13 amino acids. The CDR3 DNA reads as TGTGCCAGCAGCTTAGTTTTGAACTACGAGCAGTACTTC. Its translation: CASSLVLNYEQYF. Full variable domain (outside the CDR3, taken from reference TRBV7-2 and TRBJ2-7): GAGVSQSPSNKVTEKGKDVELRCDPISGHTALYWYRQSLGQGLEFLIYFQGNSAPDKSGLPSDRFSAERTGGSVSTLTIQRTQQEDSAVYLCASSLVLNYEQYFGPGTRLTVT.

CDR3 in amino acids: CASSLGRKAFF. The CDR3, as DNA: TGTGCCAGCAGCTTGGGCAGAAAAGCTTTCTTT. This chain connects TRBV7-9 to TRBJ1-1; D unresolved. The CDR3 length is 11 residues. The V end was cut by 3 bases, the J end by 9 bases, with 8 bases between. Germline V gene sequence: CDR1 SEHNR, CDR2 FQNEAQ (reference sequence).

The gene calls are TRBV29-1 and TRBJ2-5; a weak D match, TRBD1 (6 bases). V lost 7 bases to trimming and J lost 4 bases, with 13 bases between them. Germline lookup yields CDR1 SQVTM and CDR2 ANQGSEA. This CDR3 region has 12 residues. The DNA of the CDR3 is TGCAGCGCCCGAGGGGGAGCAGAGACCCAGTACTTC. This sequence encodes CSARGGAETQYF.

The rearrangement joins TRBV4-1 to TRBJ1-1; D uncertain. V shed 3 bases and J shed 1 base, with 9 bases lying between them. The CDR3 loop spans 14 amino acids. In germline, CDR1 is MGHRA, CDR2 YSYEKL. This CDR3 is CASSHHGENTEAFF. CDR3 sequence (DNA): TGCGCCAGCAGCCACCACGGGGAGAACACTGAAGCTTTCTTT.

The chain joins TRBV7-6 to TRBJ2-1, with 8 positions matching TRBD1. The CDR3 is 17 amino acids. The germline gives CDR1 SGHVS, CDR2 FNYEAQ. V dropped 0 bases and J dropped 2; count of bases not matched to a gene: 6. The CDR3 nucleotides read TGTGCCAGCAGCTTAGCGCTAACCAGGGGGCCCTACAATGAGCAGTTCTTC. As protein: CASSLALTRGPYNEQFF.

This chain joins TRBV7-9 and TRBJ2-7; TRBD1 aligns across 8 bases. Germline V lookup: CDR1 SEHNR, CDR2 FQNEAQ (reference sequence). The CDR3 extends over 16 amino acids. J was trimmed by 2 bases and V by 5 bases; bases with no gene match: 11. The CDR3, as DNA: TGTGCCAGCAGCCCTCCCGGGACAGGCCTAACCTACGAGCAGTACTTC. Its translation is CASSPPGTGLTYEQYF.

In DNA, the CDR3 is TGCGCCAGCAGCTGGGCGGGACAGGGGTCACCCCTCCACTTT. Its translation is CASSWAGQGSPLHF. The rearrangement uses TRBV5-1 and TRBJ1-6; 10 nucleotides agree with TRBD1. J gave up 10 bases and V 3 bases, and 4 bases lay outside the gene matches. The V gene's germline CDR1 is SGHRS and CDR2 YFSETQ. This CDR3 is built from 14 residues.

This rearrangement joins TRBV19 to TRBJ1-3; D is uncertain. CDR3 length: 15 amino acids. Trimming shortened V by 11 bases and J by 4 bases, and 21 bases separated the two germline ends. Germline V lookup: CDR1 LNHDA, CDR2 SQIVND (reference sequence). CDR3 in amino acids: CACAPIELGGNTIYF. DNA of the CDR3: TGTGCCTGTGCGCCAATAGAGCTGGGGGGAAACACCATATATTTT.

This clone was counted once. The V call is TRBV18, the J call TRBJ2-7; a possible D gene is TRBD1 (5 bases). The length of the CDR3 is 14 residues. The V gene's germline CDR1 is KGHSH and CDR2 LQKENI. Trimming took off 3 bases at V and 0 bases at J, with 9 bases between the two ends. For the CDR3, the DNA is TGTGCCAGCTCACCGGCAGGGAACTCCTACGAGCAGTACTTC. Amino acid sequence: CASSPAGNSYEQYF.

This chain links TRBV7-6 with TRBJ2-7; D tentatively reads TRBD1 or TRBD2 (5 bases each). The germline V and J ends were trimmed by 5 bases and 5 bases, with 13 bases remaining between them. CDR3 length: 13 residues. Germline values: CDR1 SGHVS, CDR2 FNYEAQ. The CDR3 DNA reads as TGTGCCAGCAGCGGGGGTATAGGAGACGAGCAGTACTTC. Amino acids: CASSGGIGDEQYF.

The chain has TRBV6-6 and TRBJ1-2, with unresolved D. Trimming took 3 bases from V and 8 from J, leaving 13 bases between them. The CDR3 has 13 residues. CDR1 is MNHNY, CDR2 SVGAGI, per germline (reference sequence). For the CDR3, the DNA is TGTGCCAGCAGTTATAGGCCTCAGCGGGGCTACACCTTC. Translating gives CASSYRPQRGYTF.

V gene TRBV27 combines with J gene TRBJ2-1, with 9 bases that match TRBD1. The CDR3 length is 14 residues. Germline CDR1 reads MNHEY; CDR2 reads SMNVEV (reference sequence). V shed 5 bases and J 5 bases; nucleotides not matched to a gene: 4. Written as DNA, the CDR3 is TGTGCCAGCAGTATACAGGGGGCGCACAATGAGCAGTTCTTC. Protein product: CASSIQGAHNEQFF.

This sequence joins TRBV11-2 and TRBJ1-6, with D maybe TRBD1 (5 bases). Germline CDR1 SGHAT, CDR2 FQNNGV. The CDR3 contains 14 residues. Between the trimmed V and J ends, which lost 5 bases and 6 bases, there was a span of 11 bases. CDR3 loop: CASSPGWANSPLHF. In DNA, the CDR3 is TGTGCCAGCAGCCCAGGGTGGGCTAATTCACCCCTCCACTTT.